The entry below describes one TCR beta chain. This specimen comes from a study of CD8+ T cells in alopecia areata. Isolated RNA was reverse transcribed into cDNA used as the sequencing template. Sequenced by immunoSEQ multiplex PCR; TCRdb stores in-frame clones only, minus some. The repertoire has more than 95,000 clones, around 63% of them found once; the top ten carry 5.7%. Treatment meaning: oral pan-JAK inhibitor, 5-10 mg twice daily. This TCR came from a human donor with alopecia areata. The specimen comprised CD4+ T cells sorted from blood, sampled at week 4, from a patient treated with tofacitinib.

CDR3 sequence (DNA): TGCGCCAGCAGTCTTCAGGCTGGAGGGGGCAATGAGCAGTTCTTC. Translation: CASSLQAGGGNEQFF. The J gene is TRBJ2-1, the V gene TRBV23-1; D is possibly TRBD1 or TRBD2 (6 bases each). TRBV23-1 counts as an open reading frame of uncertain function. This CDR3 has 15 amino acids. Trimming left V 4 bases short and J 6 bases short, with 16 bases between.